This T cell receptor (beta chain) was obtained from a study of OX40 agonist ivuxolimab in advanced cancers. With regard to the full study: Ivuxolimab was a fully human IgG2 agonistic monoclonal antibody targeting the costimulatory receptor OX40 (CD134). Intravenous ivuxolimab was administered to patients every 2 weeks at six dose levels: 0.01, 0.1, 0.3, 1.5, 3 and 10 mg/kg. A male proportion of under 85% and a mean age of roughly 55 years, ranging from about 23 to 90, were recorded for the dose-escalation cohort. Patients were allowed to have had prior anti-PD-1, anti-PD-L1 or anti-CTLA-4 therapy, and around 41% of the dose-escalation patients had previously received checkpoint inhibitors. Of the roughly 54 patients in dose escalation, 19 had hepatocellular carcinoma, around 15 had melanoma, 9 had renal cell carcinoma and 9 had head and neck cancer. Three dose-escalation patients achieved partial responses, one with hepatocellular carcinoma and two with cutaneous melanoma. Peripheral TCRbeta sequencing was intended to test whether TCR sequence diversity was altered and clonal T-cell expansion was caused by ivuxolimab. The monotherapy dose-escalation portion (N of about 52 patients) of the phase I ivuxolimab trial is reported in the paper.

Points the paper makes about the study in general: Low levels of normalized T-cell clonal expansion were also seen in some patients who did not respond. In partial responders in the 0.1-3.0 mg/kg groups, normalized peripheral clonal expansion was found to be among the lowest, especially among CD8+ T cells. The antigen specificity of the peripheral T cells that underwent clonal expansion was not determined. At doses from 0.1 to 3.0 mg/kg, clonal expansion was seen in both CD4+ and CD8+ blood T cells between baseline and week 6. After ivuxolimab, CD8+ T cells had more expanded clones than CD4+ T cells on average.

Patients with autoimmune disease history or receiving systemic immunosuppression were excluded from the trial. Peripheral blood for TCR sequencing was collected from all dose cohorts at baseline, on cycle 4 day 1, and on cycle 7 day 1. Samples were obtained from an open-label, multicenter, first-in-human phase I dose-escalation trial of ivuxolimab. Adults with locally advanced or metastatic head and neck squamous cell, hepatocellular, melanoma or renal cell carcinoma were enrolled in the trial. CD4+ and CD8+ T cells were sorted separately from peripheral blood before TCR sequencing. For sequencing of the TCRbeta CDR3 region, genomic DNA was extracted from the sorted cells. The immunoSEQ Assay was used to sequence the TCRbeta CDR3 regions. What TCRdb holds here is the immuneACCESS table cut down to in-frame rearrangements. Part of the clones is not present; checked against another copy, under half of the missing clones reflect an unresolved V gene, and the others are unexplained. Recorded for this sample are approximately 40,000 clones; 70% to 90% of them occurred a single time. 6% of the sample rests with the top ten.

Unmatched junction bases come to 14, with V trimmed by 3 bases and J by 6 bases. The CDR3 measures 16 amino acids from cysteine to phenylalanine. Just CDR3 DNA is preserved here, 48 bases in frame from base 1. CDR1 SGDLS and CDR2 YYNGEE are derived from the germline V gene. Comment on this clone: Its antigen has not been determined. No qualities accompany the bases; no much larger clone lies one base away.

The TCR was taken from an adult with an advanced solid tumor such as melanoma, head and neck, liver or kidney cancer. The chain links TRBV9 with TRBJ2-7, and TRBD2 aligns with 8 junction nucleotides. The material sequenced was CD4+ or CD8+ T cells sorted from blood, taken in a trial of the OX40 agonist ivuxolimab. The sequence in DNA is TGTGCCAGCAGCGCGGGCGCCGGGACTAGAAGGGGCGAGCAGTACTTC. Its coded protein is CASSAGAGTRRGEQYF.